This T cell receptor beta chain comes out of a study of response to subunit inactivated influenza vaccine. This clonotype was seen at least ten times. One entry per CDR3 protein, called by TCRdb with MiXCR from the RT-PCR reads. The table includes about 540,000 distinct CDR3 sequences, roughly 25% detected once. Germline trimming cut 0 bases from V and 5 bases from J; bases unmatched to any gene: 4. The CDR3 has 16 amino acids. CDR1 and CDR2 from the germline V gene are SGHTA and FQGTGA. These data were also filed under a second study, of T cells expressing NK-cell markers. Per that study: The authors made TCR beta cDNA libraries by 5'RACE template switching. This switching added a universal primer site and UMIs. Sorted CD3+CD56-NKG2C+, CD3+CD56+NKG2C+ and CD3+CD56+NKG2C- T cells supplied the TCR beta repertoires. Where several donors were concerned, these clonotypes also led the CD3+CD56-NKG2C+ fraction. HCMV specificity was not established for the expanded NKG2C+ T cell clones.

This chain joins TRBV7-3 and TRBJ2-1, with 10 positions matching TRBD2. The sample here was CD4+ T cells sorted from PBMCs, taken approximately 12 days after vaccination. The clonotype comes from a man in his forties or fifties who received an inactivated influenza vaccine. DNA of the CDR3: TGTGCCAGCAGCTTAACACTAGCGGGATCCCACAATGAGCAGTTCTTC. Its translation: CASSLTLAGSHNEQFF.